These 19 T cell receptor beta chains originate from one sample sequenced in a study of radiation and T cells in renal cell carcinoma. The protocol was immunoSEQ multiplex PCR, while the TCRdb copy is restricted to in-frame clones and leaves out a portion. The sample yields some 150,000 clones, less than 90% seen once. Time point meaning: blood 4 weeks post-SBRT, at nephrectomy. Treatment reported: 15 Gy SBRT to primary tumor, nephrectomy 4 weeks later. Sequenced material: blood, taken from a patient whose treatment included radiotherapy and nephrectomy. The receptors come from a woman in her forties or fifties with renal cell carcinoma.

V usage is TRBV19 and J usage is TRBJ1-1, with D maybe TRBD1 (6 bases). Germline V gives CDR1 LNHDA, CDR2 SQIVND (reference sequence). Trimming shortened V by 3 bases and J by 1 base, and 12 bases separated the two germline ends. This CDR3 is built from 15 residues. The CDR3 spells CASSIYRVRNTEAFF. In DNA form, the CDR3 reads TGTGCCAGTAGTATCTACAGGGTGAGGAACACTGAAGCTTTCTTT.

The chain joins TRBV13 to TRBJ2-7; 10 bases agree with TRBD1. This CDR3 has 16 residues. From germline, CDR1 is PRHDT and CDR2 FYEKMQ (reference sequence). V was pared by 1 base and J by 7 bases, with 10 bases of the junction left unmatched. CDR3 bases: TGTGCCAGCAGCTTAGCGTCGACAGGGGGCTTCGTAGAGCAGTACTTC. Translating gives CASSLASTGGFVEQYF.

This chain links TRBV5-1 with TRBJ2-7, with D possibly TRBD1 on 5 matching bases. The germline V and J ends were trimmed by 4 bases and 4 bases, with 18 bases remaining between them. This CDR3 is 15 amino acids long. Germline CDR1 and CDR2: SGHRS and YFSETQ. The CDR3 spells CASSEDMGRNYEQYF. The CDR3 nucleotides are TGCGCCAGCAGCGAGGACATGGGCAGGAATTACGAGCAGTACTTC.

The sample holds a few counts of this clone. The rearrangement uses TRBV6-1 and TRBJ1-4; D is ambiguous. This CDR3 is built from 14 residues. V lost 6 bases and J 4 bases, leaving 12 bases between the germline ends. Germline values: CDR1 MNHNS, CDR2 SASEGT. CDR3: CASSTRSFNEKLFF. The CDR3 DNA reads TGTGCCAGCAGCACTCGGTCCTTTAATGAAAAACTGTTTTTT.

V gene TRBV10-3 combines with J gene TRBJ2-7; TRBD2 agrees at 8 bases. Trimming removed 6 bases from V and 4 bases from J; junction bases left unmatched: 8. Germline V CDR1 and CDR2: ENHRY, SYGVKD. This CDR3 region has 14 residues. The CDR3 DNA follows: TGTGCCATCAGGGGGGGACTAGGATCTTACGAGCAGTACTTC. Amino acids: CAIRGGLGSYEQYF.

This sequence joins TRBV4-3 and TRBJ1-1; 7 nucleotides line up with TRBD1. Germline V gene data show CDR1 as LGHNA and CDR2 as YSLEER. With 0 bases clipped from V and 11 bases from J, the junction kept 12 bases outside the gene matches. This CDR3 region has 15 residues. Here the CDR3 DNA reads TGCGCCAGCAGCCAAGAAGCAGGGGGAATTGGGGGTGCTTTCTTT. This codes for CASSQEAGGIGGAFF.

This sequence joins TRBV6-1 and TRBJ2-5; D ambiguous. Germline lookup yields CDR1 MNHNS and CDR2 SASEGT. The CDR3 loop spans 13 amino acids. The V gene lost 1 base and the J gene lost 2 bases, with 5 bases spanning the gap. CDR3 coding DNA: TGTGCCAGCAGTGAAGGGTCGCAAGAGACCCAGTACTTC. Its protein product is CASSEGSQETQYF.

This clone appeared a single time. The chain recombines TRBV5-5 with TRBJ2-1, with TRBD2 matching 13 bases. Looked up from germline, CDR1 is SGHKS and CDR2 is YYEKEE (reference sequence). Losses at the gene ends were 2 bases for V and 6 bases for J; bases not matched to a gene: 2. This CDR3 region has 15 residues. The CDR3 sequence: CASSFGLAGVNEQFF. The CDR3 bases are TGTGCCAGCAGCTTTGGACTAGCGGGAGTCAATGAGCAGTTCTTC.

The V and J genes are TRBV7-3 and TRBJ2-7, with TRBD2 matching over 7 bases. The CDR3 is made up of 15 amino acids. The J segment lost 5 bases and the V segment lost 1 base, leaving 8 bases of the junction unmatched. Germline assignment: CDR1 SGHTA and CDR2 FQGTGA. The DNA of the CDR3 is TGTGCCAGCAGCTTAATGGGCGGGAGTAACCACGAGCAGTACTTC. As protein: CASSLMGGSNHEQYF.

CDR3 region: CASSSGTAVQGYTF. For the CDR3, the DNA is TGCGCCAGCAGCTCCGGGACAGCGGTGCAGGGCTACACCTTC. This chain joins TRBV5-1 and TRBJ1-2, with 7 bases that match TRBD1. V shed 3 bases, J shed 8 bases, and the junction held 10 bases outside the gene matches. Germline-derived CDR1 and CDR2 are SGHRS and YFSETQ. The CDR3 is 14 residues long.

V and J are TRBV6-5 and TRBJ1-2; TRBD1 aligns across 7 bases. This CDR3 spans 14 amino acids. Germline trimming cut 0 bases from V and 4 bases from J; bases unmatched to any gene: 2. CDR1 and CDR2 from the germline V gene are MNHEY and SVGAGI. CDR3 DNA sequence: TGTGCCAGCAGTTACTCGGGACAGAGCTATGGCTACACCTTC. Translating it yields CASSYSGQSYGYTF.

The chain carries TRBV9 and TRBJ1-4; 10 positions agree with TRBD1. The V gene end was trimmed by 3 bases and the J gene end by 8 bases; junction bases not matched to a gene: 7. The CDR3 runs 15 residues. Germline lookup yields CDR1 SGDLS and CDR2 YYNGEE. The CDR3: CASSGTGTGDEKLFF. The CDR3 region has the DNA TGTGCCAGCAGCGGTACCGGGACAGGGGACGAAAAACTGTTTTTT.

V gene TRBV9 combines with J gene TRBJ1-2, with 8 bases aligning to TRBD1. Trimming took 3 bases from V and 12 from J; bases not matched to a gene: 7. Germline V lookup: CDR1 SGDLS, CDR2 YYNGEE. This CDR3 comprises 12 residues. CDR3 sequence: CASSAGQGSDTF. CDR3 nucleotides: TGTGCCAGCAGCGCAGGACAGGGTTCGGACACCTTC.

This sequence joins TRBV6-6 and TRBJ1-5; 8 nucleotides align to TRBD1. J lost 5 bases, V lost 7 bases, and 7 bases had no gene match. The CDR3 consists of 14 residues. CDR1 and CDR2 from the germline V gene are MNHNY and SVGAGI (reference sequence). The CDR3 DNA follows: TGTGCCAGCATCCAAGGACAGGGAGATCAGCCCCAGCATTTT. Protein: CASIQGQGDQPQHF.

The chain joins TRBV6-1 to TRBJ1-2, with a possible D match to TRBD1 (6 bases). Germline-derived CDR1 and CDR2 are MNHNS and SASEGT. This CDR3 is built from 17 residues. Deletions cut 4 bases from V and 2 bases from J, with 20 bases between. The CDR3 nucleotides are TGTGCCAGCAGTGGAGACAGGAGGGGGTCCGGGAACTATGGCTACACCTTC. Translated: CASSGDRRGSGNYGYTF.

The chain joins TRBV10-3 to TRBJ1-3, with D tentatively TRBD1 (5 bases). V was trimmed by 0 bases and J by 6 bases, leaving 9 bases between them. CDR3 length: 14 amino acids. The germline V gene encodes CDR1 ENHRY and CDR2 SYGVKD. The CDR3 loop reads CAISESGESNTIYF. The DNA for the CDR3 is TGTGCCATCAGTGAGTCGGGGGAGTCAAACACCATATATTTT.

J is TRBJ2-3 and V is TRBV7-2; 10 positions agree with TRBD2. Germline lookup yields CDR1 SGHTA and CDR2 FQGNSA. The junction had 2 bases not matched to a gene; V was cut back by 5 bases and J by 0 bases. The CDR3 loop spans 15 amino acids. In nucleotides, the CDR3 is TGTGCCAGCAGCGGGACTAGCGTAAGCACAGATACGCAGTATTTT. It encodes CASSGTSVSTDTQYF.

The chain uses TRBV5-4 and TRBJ1-1; a possible D gene is TRBD1 (5 bases). The germline V gene encodes CDR1 SGHNT and CDR2 YYREEE (reference sequence). This CDR3 region has 14 residues. V lost 4 bases and J 1 base, leaving 11 bases between the germline ends. The CDR3 DNA reads TGTGCCAGCAGCAGGGAACAGGCGAACACTGAAGCTTTCTTT. Translation gives CASSREQANTEAFF.

This chain links TRBV7-2 with TRBJ1-1; no clear D. The CDR3 is 15 amino acids. Trimming stripped 1 base from V and 0 bases from J, with 9 bases between. Germline V gene sequence: CDR1 SGHTA, CDR2 FQGNSA. The CDR3 DNA reads TGTGCCAGCAGCTTAGTCGCGGGCATGAACACTGAAGCTTTCTTT. Translating gives CASSLVAGMNTEAFF.